The T cell receptor (beta chain) under discussion was sequenced for a study of graft-versus-host responses after intestinal transplantation. Study in general: In this cohort, recipients had multivisceral, liver-intestinal, or isolated intestinal transplants. All recipients were given anti-thymocyte globulin induction, and tacrolimus and steroids were then administered for three to four years. Study-level points and caveats: Peak circulating GvH clone levels were associated with early post-transplant HvG declines.

This clone was observed once. Antigen: not known. Germline assignment: CDR1 MNHNS and CDR2 SASEGT. This CDR3 contains 14 residues. V shed 6 bases and J shed 1 base, with 11 bases lying between them. Measured with immunoSEQ multiplex PCR; TCRdb has only the in-frame clones, and not every one. The data hold 75,000 to 100,000 clones, with around nine tenths observed a single time. The source of this sequence is a human patient who received an intestinal transplant, so some T cells may come from the graft donor. The rearrangement links TRBV6-1 to TRBJ2-3; no firm D call. The sample consisted of PBMCs, taken 453 days after intestinal transplant. CDR3 DNA: TGTGCCAGCAGCGCCATGAGTCGCACAGATACGCAGTATTTT. Translating it yields CASSAMSRTDTQYF.